This is a list of T cell receptor beta chains from one sample in a study of cytomegalovirus exposure and HLA in healthy donors. Method: immunoSEQ multiplex PCR; TCRdb's copy keeps in-frame clones and lacks some. The sample lists about 120,000 clones, roughly 90% seen once, with about 6% in the top ten. Source material: PBMCs. The source is a woman in her late teens or twenties in good health and CMV-seropositive. CDR3s include the opening cysteine and the closing phenylalanine or tryptophan. Fields, in order: D gene, J gene, V gene, CDR3 protein. A D gene is named only where the DNA matches it firmly.

d_call: NA
j_call: TRBJ2-5
v_call: TRBV6-1
cdr3_aa: CASILGSRTPQYF

d_call: NA
j_call: TRBJ2-1
v_call: TRBV6-1
cdr3_aa: CASNSNEQFF

d_call: TRBD2
j_call: TRBJ2-3
v_call: TRBV5-1
cdr3_aa: CASSGGLAGADTQYF

d_call: NA
j_call: TRBJ1-6
v_call: TRBV30
cdr3_aa: CAWSAGPNSPLHF

d_call: TRBD1
j_call: TRBJ2-5
v_call: TRBV7-9
cdr3_aa: CASRGQGAFETQYF

d_call: NA
j_call: TRBJ1-5
v_call: TRBV5-1
cdr3_aa: CASSLESGHQPQHF

d_call: TRBD1
j_call: TRBJ1-2
v_call: TRBV7-9
cdr3_aa: CASSTRPPGTGYGYTF

d_call: NA
j_call: TRBJ1-5
v_call: TRBV15
cdr3_aa: CATSRDGAGWNQPQHF

d_call: TRBD2
j_call: TRBJ2-7
v_call: TRBV7-2
cdr3_aa: CASSLRHGGREGYEQYF

d_call: TRBD1
j_call: TRBJ2-1
v_call: TRBV7-8
cdr3_aa: CASSAPPGQGPNNEQFF

d_call: NA
j_call: TRBJ2-1
v_call: TRBV11-3
cdr3_aa: CASSFGGLNEQFF

d_call: TRBD2
j_call: TRBJ2-3
v_call: TRBV4-1
cdr3_aa: CASSQQLRGGGARADTQYF

d_call: TRBD1
j_call: TRBJ1-5
v_call: TRBV12-5
cdr3_aa: CASAPSGGQGQPQHF

d_call: NA
j_call: TRBJ1-5
v_call: TRBV18
cdr3_aa: CASSPAGDQPQHF

d_call: NA
j_call: TRBJ2-1
v_call: TRBV9
cdr3_aa: CASSVEPTATNEQFF

d_call: NA
j_call: TRBJ2-5
v_call: TRBV23-1
cdr3_aa: CASSQSGGARAQYF

d_call: TRBD2
j_call: TRBJ2-7
v_call: TRBV18
cdr3_aa: CASSLVGGRASYEQYF

d_call: TRBD1
j_call: TRBJ2-1
v_call: TRBV5-1
cdr3_aa: CASSPGQGQNEQFF

d_call: NA
j_call: TRBJ2-7
v_call: TRBV6-5
cdr3_aa: CASRAFARGIQYF

d_call: TRBD2
j_call: TRBJ2-7
v_call: TRBV5-4
cdr3_aa: CASSLGGLAGEVEQYF

d_call: TRBD1
j_call: TRBJ1-3
v_call: TRBV4-1
cdr3_aa: CASSQEDRVTGNTIYF

d_call: TRBD1
j_call: TRBJ1-2
v_call: TRBV5-1
cdr3_aa: CASSLEGGQGLYGYTF

d_call: NA
j_call: TRBJ1-2
v_call: TRBV6-1
cdr3_aa: CASRYRGGAGYTF

d_call: NA
j_call: TRBJ2-1
v_call: TRBV7-3
cdr3_aa: CASSTDGNNEQFF

d_call: TRBD2
j_call: TRBJ2-7
v_call: TRBV5-1
cdr3_aa: CASSWHSGRAFYEQYF

d_call: TRBD1
j_call: TRBJ2-3
v_call: TRBV25-1
cdr3_aa: CASSDDRGTDTQYF

d_call: TRBD2
j_call: TRBJ2-1
v_call: TRBV27
cdr3_aa: CASTRHGAGVDEQFF

d_call: TRBD2
j_call: TRBJ2-1
v_call: TRBV18
cdr3_aa: CASSPSGRAYNEQFF

d_call: NA
j_call: TRBJ1-4
v_call: TRBV20-1
cdr3_aa: CSALREKLFF

d_call: TRBD1
j_call: TRBJ2-3
v_call: TRBV5-4
cdr3_aa: CASSLASDRGATDTQYF